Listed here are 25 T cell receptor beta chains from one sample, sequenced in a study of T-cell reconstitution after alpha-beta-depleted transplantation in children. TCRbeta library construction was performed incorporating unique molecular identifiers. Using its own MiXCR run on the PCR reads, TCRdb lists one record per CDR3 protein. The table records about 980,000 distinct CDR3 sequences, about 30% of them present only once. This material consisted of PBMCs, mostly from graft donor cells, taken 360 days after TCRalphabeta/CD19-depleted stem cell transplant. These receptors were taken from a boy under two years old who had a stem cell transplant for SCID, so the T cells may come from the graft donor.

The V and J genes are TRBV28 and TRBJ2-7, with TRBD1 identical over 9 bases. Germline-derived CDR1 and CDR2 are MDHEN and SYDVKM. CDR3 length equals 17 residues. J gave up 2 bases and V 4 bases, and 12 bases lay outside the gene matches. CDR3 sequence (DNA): TGTGCCAGCAGTTCAAGGCCTATGGGACAGGGAGCCTACGAGCAGTACTTC. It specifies CASSSRPMGQGAYEQYF.

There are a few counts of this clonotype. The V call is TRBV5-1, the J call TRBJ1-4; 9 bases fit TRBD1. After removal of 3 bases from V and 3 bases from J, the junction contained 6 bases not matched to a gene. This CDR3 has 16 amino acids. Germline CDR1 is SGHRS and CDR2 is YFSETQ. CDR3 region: CASSWSGTGPNEKLFF. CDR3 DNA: TGCGCCAGCAGCTGGTCCGGGACAGGGCCTAATGAAAAACTGTTTTTT.

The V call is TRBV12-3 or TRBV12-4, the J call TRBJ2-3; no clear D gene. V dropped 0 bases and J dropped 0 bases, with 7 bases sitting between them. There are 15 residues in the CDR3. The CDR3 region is CASSLAWSSTDTQYF. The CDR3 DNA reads TGTGCCAGCAGTTTAGCCTGGAGTAGCACAGATACGCAGTATTTT.

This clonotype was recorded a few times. CDR3 residues: CASSLGIPEKLFF. The CDR3, as DNA: TGCGCCAGCAGCTTGGGGATCCCTGAAAAACTGTTTTTT. The J gene is TRBJ1-4, the V gene TRBV5-1; no definite D call. Germline CDR1 and CDR2: SGHRS and YFSETQ. There are 13 residues in the CDR3. Between the trimmed V and J ends, which lost 0 bases and 7 bases, there was a span of 7 bases.

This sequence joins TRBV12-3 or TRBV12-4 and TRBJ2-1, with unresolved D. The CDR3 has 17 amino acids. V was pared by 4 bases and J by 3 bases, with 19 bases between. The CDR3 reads CASSSPELPLGYNEQFF. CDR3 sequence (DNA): TGTGCCAGCAGTTCCCCGGAATTACCTCTTGGCTACAATGAGCAGTTCTTC.

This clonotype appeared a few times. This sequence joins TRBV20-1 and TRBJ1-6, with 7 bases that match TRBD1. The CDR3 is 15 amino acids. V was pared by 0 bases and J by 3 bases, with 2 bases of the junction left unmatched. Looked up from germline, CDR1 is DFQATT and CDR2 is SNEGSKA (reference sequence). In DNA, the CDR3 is TGCAGTGCTAGAGATGCAGGGGGCTATAATTCACCCCTCCACTTT. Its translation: CSARDAGGYNSPLHF.

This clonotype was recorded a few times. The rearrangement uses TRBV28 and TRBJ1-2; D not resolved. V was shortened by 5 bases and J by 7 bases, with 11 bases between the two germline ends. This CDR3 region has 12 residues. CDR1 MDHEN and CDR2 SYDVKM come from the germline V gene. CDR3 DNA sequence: TGTGCCAGCAGTACGGCCGTGGGTGGCTACACCTTC. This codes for CASSTAVGGYTF.

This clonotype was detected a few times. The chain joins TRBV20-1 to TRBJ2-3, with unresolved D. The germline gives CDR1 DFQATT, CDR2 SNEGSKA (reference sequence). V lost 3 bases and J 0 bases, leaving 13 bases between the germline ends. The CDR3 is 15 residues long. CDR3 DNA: TGCAGTGCTAGCGGCCAGGAGCCTAGCACAGATACGCAGTATTTT. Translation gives CSASGQEPSTDTQYF.

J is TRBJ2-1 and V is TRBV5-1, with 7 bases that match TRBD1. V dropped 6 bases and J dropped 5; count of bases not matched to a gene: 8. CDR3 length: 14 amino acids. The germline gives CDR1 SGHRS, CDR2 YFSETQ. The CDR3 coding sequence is TGCGCCAGCACCAGGGGGAACCTGAACAATGAGCAGTTCTTC. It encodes CASTRGNLNNEQFF.

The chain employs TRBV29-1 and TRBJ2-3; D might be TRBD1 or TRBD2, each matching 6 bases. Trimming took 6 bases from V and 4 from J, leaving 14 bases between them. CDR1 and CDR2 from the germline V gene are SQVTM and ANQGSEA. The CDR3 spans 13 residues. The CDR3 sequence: CSVEPGAPDTQYF. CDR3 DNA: TGCAGCGTCGAACCGGGGGCCCCAGATACGCAGTATTTT.

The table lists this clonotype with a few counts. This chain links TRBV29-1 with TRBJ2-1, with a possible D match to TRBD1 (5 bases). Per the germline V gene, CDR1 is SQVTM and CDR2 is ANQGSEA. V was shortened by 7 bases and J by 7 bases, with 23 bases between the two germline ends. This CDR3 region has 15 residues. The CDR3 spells CSAGRVSGPWNEQFF. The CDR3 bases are TGCAGCGCCGGCCGCGTTTCAGGGCCGTGGAATGAGCAGTTCTTC.

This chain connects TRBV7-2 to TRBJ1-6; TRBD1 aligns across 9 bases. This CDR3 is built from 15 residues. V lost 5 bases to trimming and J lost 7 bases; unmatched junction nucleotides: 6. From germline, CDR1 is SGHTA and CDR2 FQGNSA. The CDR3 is CASSTSGTGNSPLHF. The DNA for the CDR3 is TGTGCCAGCAGCACATCCGGGACAGGGAATTCACCCCTCCACTTT.

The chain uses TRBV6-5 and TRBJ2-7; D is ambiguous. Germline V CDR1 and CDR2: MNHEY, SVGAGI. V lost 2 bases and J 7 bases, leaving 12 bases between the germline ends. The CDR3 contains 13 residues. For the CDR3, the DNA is TGTGCCAGCAGTTACGGGCTACCCACGGAGCAGTACTTC. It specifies CASSYGLPTEQYF.

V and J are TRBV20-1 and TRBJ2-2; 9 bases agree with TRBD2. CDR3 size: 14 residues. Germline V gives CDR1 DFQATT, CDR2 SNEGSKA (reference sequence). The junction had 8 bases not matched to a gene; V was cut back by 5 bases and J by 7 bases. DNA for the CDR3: TGCAGTGCTCTCCTCGCGGGGGGGTTCGGGGAGCTGTTTTTT. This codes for CSALLAGGFGELFF.

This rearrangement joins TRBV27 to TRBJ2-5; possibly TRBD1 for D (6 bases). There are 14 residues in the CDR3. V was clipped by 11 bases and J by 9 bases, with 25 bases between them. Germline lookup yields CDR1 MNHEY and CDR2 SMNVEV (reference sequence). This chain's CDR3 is CASSLTLGGEAQYF. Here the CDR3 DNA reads TGTGCCTCCAGTTTAACACTAGGGGGTGAGGCCCAGTACTTC.

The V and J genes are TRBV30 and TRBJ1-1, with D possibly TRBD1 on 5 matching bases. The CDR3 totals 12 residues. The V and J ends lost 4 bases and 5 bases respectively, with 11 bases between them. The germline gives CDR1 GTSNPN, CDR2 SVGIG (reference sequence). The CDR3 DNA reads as TGTGCCTGGACCCCGACAGTTACTGAAGCTTTCTTT. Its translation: CAWTPTVTEAFF. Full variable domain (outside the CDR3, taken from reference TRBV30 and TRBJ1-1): SQTIHQWPATLVQPVGSPLSLECTVEGTSNPNLYWYRQAAGRGLQLLFYSVGIGQISSEVPQNLSASRPQDRQFILSSKKLLLSDSGFYLCAWTPTVTEAFFGQGTRLTVV.

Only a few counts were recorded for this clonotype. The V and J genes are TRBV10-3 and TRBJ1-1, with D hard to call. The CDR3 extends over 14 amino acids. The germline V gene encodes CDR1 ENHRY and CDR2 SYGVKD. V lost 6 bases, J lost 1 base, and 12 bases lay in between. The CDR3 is CAISAQGTNTEAFF. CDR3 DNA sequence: TGTGCCATCAGCGCCCAAGGCACGAACACTGAAGCTTTCTTT.

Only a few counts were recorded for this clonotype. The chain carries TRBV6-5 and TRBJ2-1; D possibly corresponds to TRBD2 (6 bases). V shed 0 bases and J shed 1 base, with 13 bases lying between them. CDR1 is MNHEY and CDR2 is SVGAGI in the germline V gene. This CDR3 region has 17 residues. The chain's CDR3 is CASSYSIVAGSYNEQFF. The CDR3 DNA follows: TGTGCCAGCAGTTACTCGATAGTGGCGGGGTCCTACAATGAGCAGTTCTTC.

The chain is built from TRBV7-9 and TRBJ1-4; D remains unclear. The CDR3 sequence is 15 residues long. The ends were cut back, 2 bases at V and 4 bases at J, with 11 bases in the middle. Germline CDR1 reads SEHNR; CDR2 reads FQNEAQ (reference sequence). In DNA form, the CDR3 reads TGTGCCAGCAGCTTATTCGGCGGGATTAATGAAAAACTGTTTTTT. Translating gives CASSLFGGINEKLFF.

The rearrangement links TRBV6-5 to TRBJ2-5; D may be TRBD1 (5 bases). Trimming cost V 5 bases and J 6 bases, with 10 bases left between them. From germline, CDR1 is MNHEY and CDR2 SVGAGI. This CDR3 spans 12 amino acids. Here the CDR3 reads CASSHRGQTQYF. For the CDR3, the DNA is TGTGCCAGCAGTCATAGGGGTCAGACCCAGTACTTC.

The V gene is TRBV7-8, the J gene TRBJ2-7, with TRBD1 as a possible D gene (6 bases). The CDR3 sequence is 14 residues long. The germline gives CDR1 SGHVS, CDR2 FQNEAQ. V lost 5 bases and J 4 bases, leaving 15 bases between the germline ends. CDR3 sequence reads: CASSPSTGMYEQYF. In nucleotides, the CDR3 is TGTGCCAGCAGCCCCAGTACAGGGATGTACGAGCAGTACTTC.

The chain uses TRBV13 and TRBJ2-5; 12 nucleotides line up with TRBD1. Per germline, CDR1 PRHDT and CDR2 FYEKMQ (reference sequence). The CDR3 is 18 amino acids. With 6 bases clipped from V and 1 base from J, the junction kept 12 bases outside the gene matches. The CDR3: CASSPSGTGGPSQETQYF. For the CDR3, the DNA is TGTGCCAGCAGTCCCTCCGGGACAGGGGGCCCTTCCCAAGAGACCCAGTACTTC. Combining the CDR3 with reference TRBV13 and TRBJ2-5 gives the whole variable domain AAGVIQSPRHLIKEKRETATLKCYPIPRHDTVYWYQQGPGQDPQFLISFYEKMQSDKGSIPDRFSAQQFSDYHSELNMSSLELGDSALYFCASSPSGTGGPSQETQYFGPGTRLLVL.

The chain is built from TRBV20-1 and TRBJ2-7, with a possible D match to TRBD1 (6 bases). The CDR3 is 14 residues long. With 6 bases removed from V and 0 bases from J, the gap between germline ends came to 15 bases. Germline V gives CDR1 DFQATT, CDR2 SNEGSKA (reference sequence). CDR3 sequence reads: CSANLQGSSYEQYF. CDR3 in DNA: TGCAGTGCCAACCTCCAGGGGAGCTCCTACGAGCAGTACTTC.

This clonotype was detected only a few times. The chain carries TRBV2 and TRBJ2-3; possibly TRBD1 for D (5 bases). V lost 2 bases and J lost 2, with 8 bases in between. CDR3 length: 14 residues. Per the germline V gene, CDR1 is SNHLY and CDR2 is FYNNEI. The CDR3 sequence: CASSEQGTTDTQYF. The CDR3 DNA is TGTGCCAGCAGTGAACAGGGAACCACAGATACGCAGTATTTT. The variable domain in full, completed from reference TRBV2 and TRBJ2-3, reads EPEVTQTPSHQVTQMGQEVILRCVPISNHLYFYWYRQILGQKVEFLVSFYNNEISEKSEIFDDQFSVERPDGSNFTLKIRSTKLEDSAMYFCASSEQGTTDTQYFGPGTRLTVL.

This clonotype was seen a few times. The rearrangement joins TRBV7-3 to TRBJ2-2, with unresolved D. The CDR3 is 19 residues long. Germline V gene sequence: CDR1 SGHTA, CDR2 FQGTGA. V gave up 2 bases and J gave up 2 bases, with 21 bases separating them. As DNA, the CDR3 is TGTGCCAGCAGCTTATCCCCGAGTCTCGGCAGGCACAACACCGGGGAGCTGTTTTTT. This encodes CASSLSPSLGRHNTGELFF.